What follows is one T cell receptor (beta chain) and its context. These data belong to a study of cytotoxic CD8 clonotypes in ibrutinib-treated CLL. Study-wide background: By median roughly 62 months, 12 had progressed and about 15 stayed remitted; responses had been 2 complete and around 25 partial.

Deep sequencing aimed at 1 in 200,000 to 1 in 1 million T cells' resolution. The repertoire was sequenced with immunoSEQ multiplex PCR; TCRdb's copy has only in-frame clones and lacks some. The profile shows just over 65,000 clones, 68% of them singletons. The germline CDR1 and CDR2 sequences are KGHSH and LQKENI. Trimming took off 6 bases at V and 5 bases at J, with 8 bases between the two ends. CDR3 length equals 12 residues. The clonotype comes from a human donor with chronic lymphocytic leukemia. This rearrangement joins TRBV18 to TRBJ2-1, with D possibly TRBD2 on 5 matching bases. This specimen consisted of PBMCs, obtained after 12 months of ibrutinib treatment. The CDR3 DNA sequence: TGTGCCAGCTCTCCCGGGAACAATGAGCAGTTCTTC. This codes for CASSPGNNEQFF.